Listed below are T cell receptor beta chains from one sample, sequenced in a study of cytomegalovirus exposure and HLA in healthy donors. Sequencing was performed with immunoSEQ multiplex PCR; in TCRdb, only in-frame clones are kept and a portion is missing. The sample contains fewer than 200,000 clones, approximately 83% of which appear only once. The material sequenced was PBMCs. All receptors come from a woman aged 18-29 years in good health and CMV-seropositive. The CDR3 runs from the conserved cysteine through the conserved F or W. The D gene is left open where the match is weak. Clone size, where shown, is once, few, many, or a class for clones that have expanded.

d_gene,j_gene,v_gene,abundance,CDR3nt,CDR3aa
NA,TRBJ2-7,TRBV11-1,once,TGTGCCAGCAGCGCTTACGGGGACGAGCAGTACTTC,CASSAYGDEQYF
TRBD1,TRBJ2-7,TRBV5-4,NA,TGTGCCAGCACCGAGGGACAGGGGAGATCAGAGCAGTACTTC,CASTEGQGRSEQYF
TRBD2,TRBJ2-2,TRBV4-3,NA,TGCGCCAGCAGCCAAGAGGCGTTGGGGCGGGGGGGCGAGTCCGGGGAGCTGTTTTTT,CASSQEALGRGGESGELFF
TRBD2,TRBJ2-1,TRBV7-3,NA,TGTGCCAGCAGCTTCTCCACCGCGGGGGGGAATGAGCAGTTCTTC,CASSFSTAGGNEQFF
NA,TRBJ1-5,TRBV15,NA,TGTGCCACCAGCGGGCAGGGAGGCGATCAGCCCCAGCATTTT,CATSGQGGDQPQHF
NA,TRBJ2-2,TRBV7-7,once,TGTGCCAGCAGAGGGGGCACCGGGGAGCTGTTTTTT,CASRGGTGELFF
NA,TRBJ2-3,TRBV18,NA,TGTGCCAGCTCAGGTGGGACTCCCAGGGATACGCAGTATTTT,CASSGGTPRDTQYF
NA,TRBJ2-5,TRBV19,NA,TGTGCCAGTAGTATAGGACAAACAGTCCAAGAGACCCAGTACTTC,CASSIGQTVQETQYF
TRBD2,TRBJ2-7,TRBV6-5,NA,TGTGCCAGCGGACTAGCGGGGGGCAACTACGAGCAGTACTTC,CASGLAGGNYEQYF
NA,TRBJ1-3,TRBV6-8,NA,TGTGCCAGCAAAGGGGGTGTCTTAGTTGGAAACACCATATATTTT,CASKGGVLVGNTIYF
NA,TRBJ2-7,TRBV2,NA,TGTGCCAGCAGCCTCACTGAACTACTAGTCTACGAGCAGTACTTC,CASSLTELLVYEQYF
NA,TRBJ1-4,TRBV4-1,NA,TGCGCCAGCAGCCATCCCCGTCTTGGACCCGCGGGGGGAGAAAAACTGTTTTTT,CASSHPRLGPAGGEKLFF
TRBD1,TRBJ1-1,TRBV9,once,TGTGCCAGCAGCGTAGCTCCACAGGGGATCGGAGAGGACACTGAAGCTTTCTTT,CASSVAPQGIGEDTEAFF
NA,TRBJ2-5,TRBV4-1,NA,TGCGCCAGCAGCCTATCGTCCCAAGAGACCCAGTACTTC,CASSLSSQETQYF
TRBD1,TRBJ1-3,TRBV10-3,NA,TGTGCCATCAGCCCCGGGACAGCTGGAAACACCATATATTTT,CAISPGTAGNTIYF
NA,TRBJ1-2,TRBV4-2,NA,TGTGCCAGCAGCCAAGTGGGTGAGAGGGCCGCGGGCTACACCTTC,CASSQVGERAAGYTF
NA,TRBJ2-3,TRBV5-1,NA,TGCGCCAGCAGCTTCGACAGTCCTAGCACAGATACGCAGTATTTT,CASSFDSPSTDTQYF
TRBD1,TRBJ1-2,TRBV6-1,few,TGTGCCAGCAGTGATAACAGGGGGCAGGGAGGCTACACCTTC,CASSDNRGQGGYTF
TRBD1,TRBJ1-2,TRBV29-1,NA,TGCAGCGGGCTGGGACAGAACTATGGCTACACCTTC,CSGLGQNYGYTF
TRBD2,TRBJ2-5,TRBV5-4,NA,TGTGCCAGCAGCTTGGATAGCGGGGGGGCTGTAGAGACCCAGTACTTC,CASSLDSGGAVETQYF
NA,TRBJ2-1,TRBV15,NA,TGTGCCACCAGCAGAGATCGCACGAGGGGACTCAACAATGAGCAGTTCTTC,CATSRDRTRGLNNEQFF
NA,TRBJ1-1,TRBV25-1,NA,TGTGCCAGCAGTGACCCCGCCGGGGGGAGCACTGAAGCTTTCTTT,CASSDPAGGSTEAFF
TRBD2,TRBJ2-1,TRBV9,NA,TGTGCCAGCAATCGGCTAGCGGGGGGAAATGAGCAGTTCTTC,CASNRLAGGNEQFF